These T cell receptor beta chains were read from a single sample in a study of T cells in Graves' hyperthyroidism and ophthalmopathy. TCRdb used MiXCR to reprocess the multiplex PCR reads, holding one entry per CDR3 protein. In the table there are about 360,000 distinct CDR3 sequences, about 18% of which are singletons. The sequenced material came from blood. The receptors were sampled from a woman aged 18-29 years with Graves' hyperthyroidism. Each CDR3 is given with its conserved first and last residue. A D gene is named only where the DNA matches it firmly. Clone size is given as how often the clone was seen (once, few, many) or a class if it is expanded.

>many|-|TRBV11-2|TRBJ1-2|12
TGTGCCAGCAGCTTAGTAAGGGGCGGCTACACCTTC
CASSLVRGGYTF
>many|TRBD1|TRBV12-3/TRBV12-4|TRBJ2-3|13
TGTGCCAGCTGTACCACAGGGGGAGATACGCAGTATTTT
CASCTTGGDTQYF
>many|TRBD2|TRBV2|TRBJ2-5|14
TGTGCCAGCAGTGTTGTAGCGGGGCAAGAGACCCAGTACTTC
CASSVVAGQETQYF
>many|-|TRBV28|TRBJ2-5|15
TGTGCCAGCAGTGGCAGGGGGGGGTACCAAGAGACCCAGTACTTC
CASSGRGGYQETQYF
>many|-|TRBV3-1|TRBJ1-1|14
TGTGCCAGCAGCCAAGGGGGTCCGAACACTGAAGCTTTCTTT
CASSQGGPNTEAFF
>many|-|TRBV19|TRBJ1-2|15
TGTGCCAGTAGTACGCCGGGACGCGGTCTGGGAGGCTACACCTTC
CASSTPGRGLGGYTF
>many|-|TRBV5-5|TRBJ1-1|13
TGTGCCAGCAGCTTGGCTGGGGTTTCGGAAGCTTTCTTT
CASSLAGVSEAFF
>many|-|TRBV6-1|TRBJ2-7|15
TGTGCCAGCAGTGAAGCTCCTATAAAATCCTACGAGCAGTACTTC
CASSEAPIKSYEQYF
>many|TRBD1|TRBV7-8|TRBJ2-7|15
TGTGCCAGCAGCCCCAGACAGGGGGCGCCGGGCGAGCAGTACTTC
CASSPRQGAPGEQYF
>many|-|TRBV6-5|TRBJ2-5|13
TGTGCCAGCATATCTGGTTACCAAGAGACCCAGTACTTC
CASISGYQETQYF
>few|TRBD2|TRBV5-1|TRBJ2-5|16
TGCGCCAGCGGCTGGACTAGCGGGGGGCTGGAGGAGACCCAGTACTTC
CASGWTSGGLEETQYF
>many|TRBD1|TRBV5-1|TRBJ1-1|17
TGCGCCAGCACCCCGAAGGTGGGACAGACCATGAACACTGAAGCTTTCTTT
CASTPKVGQTMNTEAFF
>many|-|TRBV20-1|TRBJ2-7|15
TGCAGTGCTAGTGGGAGGAGGGCCGATTCCTACGAGCAGTACTTC
CSASGRRADSYEQYF
>few|-|TRBV18|TRBJ1-3|16
TGTGCCAGCTCACCCGCAAGGGGATTAACTGGAAACACCATATATTTT
CASSPARGLTGNTIYF
>many|-|TRBV10-3|TRBJ2-7|15
TGTGCCATCAGTGGGGGCAGCAAGAGCTCCTACGAGCAGTACTTC
CAISGGSKSSYEQYF
>many|TRBD2|TRBV20-1|TRBJ2-5|13
TGCAGTGCTTTGGGACTAGCGGTGGAGACCCAGTACTTC
CSALGLAVETQYF
>many|-|TRBV6-2/TRBV6-3|TRBJ1-2|15
TGTGCCAGCAGTTACGGTTACAGTACTGGTTATGGCTACACCTTC
CASSYGYSTGYGYTF
>many|-|TRBV28|TRBJ1-5|17
TGTGCCAGCAGTTCCAGCCCGCGCCTGTATAGCAATCAGCCCCAGCATTTT
CASSSSPRLYSNQPQHF
>few|-|TRBV20-1|TRBJ1-2|13
TGCAGTGCTGTATCCGGGAAACTTTATGGCTACACCTTC
CSAVSGKLYGYTF
>many|TRBD2|TRBV7-3|TRBJ2-7|15
TGTGCCAGCAGCTTAGAGGGTAGCGGGGGTTACGAGCAGTACTTC
CASSLEGSGGYEQYF
>few|-|TRBV5-6|TRBJ2-7|15
TGTGCCAGCAGTTCAGAGCTGGGCCCGGGGGAAGAGCAGTACTTC
CASSSELGPGEEQYF
>many|-|TRBV7-9|TRBJ2-7|14
TGTGCCAGCATCCCAGGGGATTACGGCTACGAGCAGTACTTC
CASIPGDYGYEQYF
>few|-|TRBV18|TRBJ2-7|16
TGTGCCAGCTCACCAGGGAGCTCCCGTTCCCCCTACGAGCAGTACTTC
CASSPGSSRSPYEQYF
>many|-|TRBV20-1|TRBJ1-1|13
TGCAGTGCTAGATTCGGGCTGGCCACTGAAGCTTTCTTT
CSARFGLATEAFF